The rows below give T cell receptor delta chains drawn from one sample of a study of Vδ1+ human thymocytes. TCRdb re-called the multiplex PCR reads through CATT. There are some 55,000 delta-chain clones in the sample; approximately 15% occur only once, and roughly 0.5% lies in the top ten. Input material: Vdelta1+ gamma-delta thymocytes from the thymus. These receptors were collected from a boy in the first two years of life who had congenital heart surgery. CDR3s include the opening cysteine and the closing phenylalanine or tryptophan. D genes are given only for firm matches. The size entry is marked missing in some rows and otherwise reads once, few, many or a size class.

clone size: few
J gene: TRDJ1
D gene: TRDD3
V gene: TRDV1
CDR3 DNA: TGTGCTCTTGGGGAACTTCTCCCCCTTTGGACACCCTACTGGGGGATACGGGCTAAACTCATCTTT
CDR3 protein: CALGELLPLWTPYWGIRAKLIF

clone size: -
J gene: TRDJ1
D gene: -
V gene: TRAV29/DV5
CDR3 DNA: -
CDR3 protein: CSVPLCSKYSRVYVLYWGIPTDKLIF

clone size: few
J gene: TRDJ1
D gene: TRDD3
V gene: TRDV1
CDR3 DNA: TGTGCTCTTGGGGAAGACCTCCCCCTTCCCACGCATGTACTGGGGGAGCCCTACACCGATAAACTCATCTTT
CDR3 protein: CALGEDLPLPTHVLGEPYTDKLIF

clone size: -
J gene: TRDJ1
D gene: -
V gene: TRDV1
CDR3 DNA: TGTGCTCTTGGGGTCGCTTCCTACGGGGATAGCACCGATAAACTCATCTTT
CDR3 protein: CALGVASYGDSTDKLIF

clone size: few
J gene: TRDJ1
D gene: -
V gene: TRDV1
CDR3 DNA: TGTGCTCTTGTGACATACTTACCCCGGGGGACCCCGCCGTACACCGATAAACTCATCTTT
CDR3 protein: CALVTYLPRGTPPYTDKLIF

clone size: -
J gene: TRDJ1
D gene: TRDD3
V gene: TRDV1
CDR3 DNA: TGTGCTCTTGGGGACCTTTCCTGTACTGGGGGTTCCCCGTACACCGATAAACTCATCTTT
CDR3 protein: CALGDLSCTGGSPYTDKLIF

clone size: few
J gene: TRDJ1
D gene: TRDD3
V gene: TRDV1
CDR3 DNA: TGTGCTCTTGGAGGCACACCCGGGGTCCTGGGGGACTACACCGATAAACTCATCTTT
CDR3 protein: CALGGTPGVLGDYTDKLIF

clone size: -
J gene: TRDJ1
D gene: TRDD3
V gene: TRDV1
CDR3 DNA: TGTGCTCTTGGGGAACATCCTAACTGGGGGATACTGGCGGGCGCCGATAAACTCATCTTT
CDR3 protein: CALGEHPNWGILAGADKLIF

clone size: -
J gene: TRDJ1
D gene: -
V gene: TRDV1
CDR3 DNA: TGTGCTCTTGGCCAGCTCAACGGTTTGTACACCGATAAACTCATCTTT
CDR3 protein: CALGQLNGLYTDKLIF

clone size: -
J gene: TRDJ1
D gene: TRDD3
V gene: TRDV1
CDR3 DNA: TGTGCTCTTGGGGAACTTTGCGGTGGGGGATACGCGTCCGGTAAACTCATCTTT
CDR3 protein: CALGELCGGGYASGKLIF

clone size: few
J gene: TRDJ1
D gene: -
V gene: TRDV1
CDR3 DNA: TGTGCTCTTGGGGCGACTATACCTTACACCGATAAACTCATCTTT
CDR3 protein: CALGATIPYTDKLIF

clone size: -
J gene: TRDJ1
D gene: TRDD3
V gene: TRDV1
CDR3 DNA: TGTGCTCTTGGTCAACTACGGAGCCTCCTACGGGGGATACGCTGGGGTAGCACCGATAAACTCATCTTT
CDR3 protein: CALGQLRSLLRGIRWGSTDKLIF

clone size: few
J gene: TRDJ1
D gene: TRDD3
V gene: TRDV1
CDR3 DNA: TGTGCTCTTGGGGAACTACCCTTGCTCCCTCCCAGTACTGGGGGCGATAAACTCATCTTT
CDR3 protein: CALGELPLLPPSTGGDKLIF

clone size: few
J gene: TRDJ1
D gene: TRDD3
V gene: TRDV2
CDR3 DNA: TGTGCCTGTGACTCAATACTGGGGGGGGAGGACACCGATAAACTCATCTTT
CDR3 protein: CACDSILGGEDTDKLIF

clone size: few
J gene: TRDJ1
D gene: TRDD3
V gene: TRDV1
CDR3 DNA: TGTGCTCTTGGGGAACGGACCCTCAGAATTCTCTACGACTCGTACTGGGGGACTTCCTATTGGACCGATAAACTCATCTTT
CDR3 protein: CALGERTLRILYDSYWGTSYWTDKLIF

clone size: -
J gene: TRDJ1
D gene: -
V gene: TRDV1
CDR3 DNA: TGTGCTCTTGGGGAATATGAACCGCGTAGCCGGGGACCCGAAACCCAAACTTACACCGATAAACTCATCTTT
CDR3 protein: CALGEYEPRSRGPETQTYTDKLIF

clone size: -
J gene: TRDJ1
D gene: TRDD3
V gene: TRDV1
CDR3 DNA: TGTGCTCTTGGGGAACTATCCTCCTCCTACTCAGCGTACTGGGGGATACCTGATGGGTACACCGATAAACTCATCTTT
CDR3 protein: CALGELSSSYSAYWGIPDGYTDKLIF

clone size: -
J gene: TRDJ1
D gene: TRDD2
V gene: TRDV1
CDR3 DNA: TGTGCTCTTGGGGAACTAGTACCCTTCCTACAGCGCGCGGACACCGATAAACTCATCTTT
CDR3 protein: CALGELVPFLQRADTDKLIF

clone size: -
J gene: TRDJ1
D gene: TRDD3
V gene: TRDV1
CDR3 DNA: TGTGCTCTTGGGGAACACAGGCCTTCCTTTAGGACTGGGGGACCGACGTACACCGATAAACTCATCTTT
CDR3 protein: CALGEHRPSFRTGGPTYTDKLIF

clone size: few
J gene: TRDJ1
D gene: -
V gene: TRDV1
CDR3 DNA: TGTGCTCTTGGGGGCTTCCTCTACGGGGACCCGTACACCGATAAACTCATCTTT
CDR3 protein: CALGGFLYGDPYTDKLIF

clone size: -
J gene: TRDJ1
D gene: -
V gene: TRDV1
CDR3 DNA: TGTGCTCTTGGGGAAACTCCCTTCCGTGGGATACAAAAACTCATCTTT
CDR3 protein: CALGETPFRGIQKLIF

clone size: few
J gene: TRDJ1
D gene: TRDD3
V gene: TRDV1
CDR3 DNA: TGTGCTCTTGGGGAAAGGGTGGGGGAATGGCTCACCGATAAACTCATCTTT
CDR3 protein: CALGERVGEWLTDKLIF

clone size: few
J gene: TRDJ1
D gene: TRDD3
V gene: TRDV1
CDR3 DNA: TGTGCTCTTGGGGAACTTATGAGACTCGGGGGGATTGTCGAGGATATCGATAAACTCATCTTT
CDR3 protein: CALGELMRLGGIVEDIDKLIF

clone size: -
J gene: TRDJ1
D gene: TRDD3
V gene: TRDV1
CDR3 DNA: TGTGCTCTTGTGAACCCAGGTACTGGGGGATACAGTACCGATAAACTCATCTTT
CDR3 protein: CALVNPGTGGYSTDKLIF

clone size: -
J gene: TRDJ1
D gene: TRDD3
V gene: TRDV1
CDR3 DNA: TGTGCTCTTGGGGACGCTCTTTTGGGGGACACTGGGGGATTTCCGTACACCGATAAACTCATCTTT
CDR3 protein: CALGDALLGDTGGFPYTDKLIF